Presented here are 21 T cell receptor beta chains from one specimen sequenced in a study of T-cell memory formation after mild COVID-19. Via MiXCR, TCRdb re-called the 5' RACE reads, giving one row per CDR3 protein. The sample consists of more than 350,000 distinct CDR3 sequences, approximately 15% of them appearing once. Sequencing input: PBMCs or a T cell subset sorted from them (not recorded which). The source is a man aged 18 to 30 who had mild COVID-19 (a few samples of this study predate the infection). Cell type and time point are not known.

This chain uses TRBV4-3 with TRBJ2-3, with D uncertain. CDR3 length: 15 amino acids. Germline V gene data show CDR1 as LGHNA and CDR2 as YSLEER. V dropped 5 bases and J dropped 2 bases, with 14 bases sitting between them. The CDR3 here is CASSSGGIYTDTQYF. Written as DNA, the CDR3 is TGCGCCAGCAGCTCCGGCGGTATTTACACAGATACGCAGTATTTT.

This clonotype was recorded a few times. This chain uses TRBV5-1 with TRBJ1-5, with D tentatively TRBD1 (5 bases). With 7 bases removed from V and 2 bases from J, the gap between germline ends came to 19 bases. Germline V gives CDR1 SGHRS, CDR2 YFSETQ. The CDR3 consists of 16 residues. The CDR3 DNA is TGCGCCAGCCGCCCCGGGGGGACGGCAGGCAATCAGCCCCAGCATTTT. Translation: CASRPGGTAGNQPQHF.

This sequence joins TRBV4-1 and TRBJ2-5; D is uncertain. The CDR3 is 13 amino acids. V was trimmed by 0 bases and J by 5 bases, leaving 7 bases between them. Germline CDR1 is MGHRA and CDR2 is YSYEKL. This CDR3 is CASSQEDYETQYF. CDR3 sequence (DNA): TGCGCCAGCAGCCAAGAGGATTATGAGACCCAGTACTTC.

This clonotype has a handful of counts. The chain joins TRBV4-2 to TRBJ2-7, with D unresolved. The CDR3 contains 15 residues. V lost 1 base, J lost 4 bases, and 14 bases lay in between. Germline V CDR1 and CDR2: LGHNA, YNFKEQ. CDR3 coding DNA: TGTGCCAGCAGCCAAGGGATTACGGACGGATACGAGCAGTACTTC. Residues: CASSQGITDGYEQYF.

The CDR3 coding sequence is TGTGCCAGTACTCAGGGAATTATCTACGAGCAGTACTTC. It encodes CASTQGIIYEQYF. The gene calls are TRBV7-9 and TRBJ2-7, with a weak D call TRBD1 (5 bases). CDR1 SEHNR and CDR2 FQNEAQ come from the germline V gene (reference sequence). With 9 bases removed from V and 3 bases from J, the gap between germline ends came to 15 bases. CDR3 length equals 13 residues. The whole variable domain, filled in from reference TRBV7-9 and TRBJ2-7, reads DTGVSQNPRHKITKRGQNVTFRCDPISEHNRLYWYRQTLGQGPEFLTYFQNEAQLEKSRLLSDRFSAERPKGSFSTLEIQRTEQGDSAMYLCASTQGIIYEQYFGPGTRLTVT.

The chain recombines TRBV2 with TRBJ1-1; 8 nucleotides match TRBD1. Germline V gives CDR1 SNHLY, CDR2 FYNNEI. The CDR3 totals 14 residues. J was trimmed by 7 bases and V by 6 bases; bases with no gene match: 10. The CDR3 DNA is TGTGCCAGCAGCCCTGACAGGGGATGGGGTGAAGCTTTCTTT. As protein: CASSPDRGWGEAFF.

The rearrangement links TRBV18 to TRBJ1-1; perhaps TRBD1 as D (5 bases). V gave up 3 bases and J gave up 4 bases, with 12 bases separating them. This CDR3 has 14 amino acids. Germline V gives CDR1 KGHSH, CDR2 LQKENI. The CDR3 nucleotides are TGTGCCAGCTCACCGGCGGGACGGGGCACTGAAGCTTTCTTT. Its translation is CASSPAGRGTEAFF.

In this sample, this clonotype turned up a few times. The J gene is TRBJ1-1, the V gene TRBV20-1; TRBD1 matches 7 bases. V shed 2 bases, J shed 3 bases, and the junction held 12 bases outside the gene matches. The CDR3 is 16 amino acids. Germline assignment: CDR1 DFQATT and CDR2 SNEGSKA (reference sequence). CDR3: CSARPAGTVRHTEAFF. The CDR3 nucleotides are TGCAGTGCTAGACCCGCGGGGACAGTCAGGCACACTGAAGCTTTCTTT.

The chain joins TRBV7-6 to TRBJ2-2, with 8 positions matching TRBD2. The ends lost 6 bases at V and 3 bases at J; junction bases unmatched: 6. Germline V gene sequence: CDR1 SGHVS, CDR2 FNYEAQ. The CDR3 consists of 15 residues. The CDR3 here is CASRERGSYTGELFF. DNA of the CDR3: TGTGCCAGCAGAGAGCGGGGGAGCTACACCGGGGAGCTGTTTTTT.

This sequence joins TRBV4-1 and TRBJ2-7, with no clear D. Trimming pared 4 bases from V and 7 bases from J, leaving 14 bases between. The CDR3 length is 13 residues. CDR1 MGHRA and CDR2 YSYEKL come from the germline V gene. CDR3 in DNA: TGCGCCAGCAGCCCCCAAGATAGTCAAGAGCAGTACTTC. This codes for CASSPQDSQEQYF.

This clonotype was counted only a few times. The chain is built from TRBV12-3 or TRBV12-4 and TRBJ2-3; D uncertain. The germline V and J ends were trimmed by 6 bases and 0 bases, with 19 bases remaining between them. This CDR3 is 17 amino acids long. CDR3 nucleotides: TGTGCCAGCAGCCCTCACCCCTCAGAGGCTAGCACAGATACGCAGTATTTT. Protein sequence: CASSPHPSEASTDTQYF.

The DNA of the CDR3 is TGTGCCAGCAGCACCTTAGGGGGGGGATCGCCCTCTGGAAACACCATATATTTT. It yields the protein CASSTLGGGSPSGNTIYF. The chain has TRBV7-9 and TRBJ1-3; D may be TRBD1 (6 bases). V was shortened by 5 bases and J by 0 bases, with 20 bases between the two germline ends. Germline V gene data show CDR1 as SEHNR and CDR2 as FQNEAQ (reference sequence). The CDR3 length is 18 residues.

This clonotype was seen many times. This chain joins TRBV7-9 and TRBJ2-3; D remains unclear. Germline V gene lookup returns CDR1 SEHNR and CDR2 FQNEAQ (reference sequence). There are 13 residues in the CDR3. V dropped 6 bases and J dropped 0 bases, with 7 bases sitting between them. The CDR3 nucleotides are TGTGCCAGCAGATCAAGTAGCACAGATACGCAGTATTTT. It yields the protein CASRSSSTDTQYF.

This sequence joins TRBV12-3 or TRBV12-4 and TRBJ2-7, with D perhaps matching TRBD1 or TRBD2 (5 bases each). This CDR3 region has 15 residues. The V end lost 6 bases, the J end lost 2 bases, and 17 bases lay between the germline ends. CDR3 region: CASSPGPPLAYEQYV. CDR3 nucleotides: TGTGCCAGCAGCCCGGGACCCCCTCTGGCCTACGAGCAGTACGTC.

The rearrangement joins TRBV7-3 to TRBJ2-1; D is tentatively TRBD1 or TRBD2 (6 bases each). V lost 5 bases to trimming and J lost 4 bases, with 15 bases between them. The CDR3 has 15 amino acids. CDR1 is SGHTA, CDR2 FQGTGA, per germline. Here the CDR3 reads CASSPTLGGYNEQFF. For the CDR3, the DNA is TGTGCCAGCAGCCCAACCCTAGGGGGGTACAATGAGCAGTTCTTC.

This clonotype was seen repeatedly, ten times or more. Here the CDR3 reads CASSFMKTQYF. In nucleotides, the CDR3 is TGTGCCAGCAGCTTTATGAAGACCCAGTACTTC. This sequence joins TRBV7-9 and TRBJ2-5; D is unclear. The germline V gene has CDR1 SEHNR and CDR2 FQNEAQ (reference sequence). Trimming pared 3 bases from V and 6 bases from J, leaving 5 bases between. CDR3 length equals 11 residues.

This clonotype was seen ten or more times. J is TRBJ2-1 and V is TRBV5-6; 7 nucleotides line up with TRBD1. The CDR3 has 16 amino acids. Germline CDR1 SGHDT, CDR2 YYEEEE. The trim removed 6 bases at V and 4 bases at J, leaving 13 bases unmatched. The CDR3 protein is CASIEAGTAQYNEQFF. DNA of the CDR3: TGTGCCAGCATCGAGGCCGGGACAGCCCAATACAATGAGCAGTTCTTC. Using reference TRBV5-6 and TRBJ2-1 for the parts outside the CDR3, the full variable domain is DAGVTQSPTHLIKTRGQQVTLRCSPKSGHDTVSWYQQALGQGPQFIFQYYEEEERQRGNFPDRFSGHQFPNYSSELNVNALLLGDSALYLCASIEAGTAQYNEQFFGPGTRLTVL.

This clonotype showed up just a few times. The chain has TRBV10-3 and TRBJ2-6; TRBD1 is a possible D gene (7 bases). CDR1 and CDR2 (germline): ENHRY, SYGVKD. The CDR3 runs to 17 residues. V was pared by 5 bases and J by 2 bases, with 16 bases between. Here the CDR3 reads CAISTDREEAGANVLTF. The CDR3 DNA reads as TGTGCCATCAGTACCGACAGGGAGGAGGCTGGGGCCAACGTCCTGACTTTC.

This sequence joins TRBV5-6 and TRBJ2-5, with D tentatively TRBD1 or TRBD2 (5 bases each). The V and J ends lost 4 bases and 8 bases respectively, with 18 bases between them. The CDR3 spans 14 residues. Germline V gene sequence: CDR1 SGHDT, CDR2 YYEEEE. CDR3 sequence reads: CASSPGTDFGTQYF. Written as DNA, the CDR3 is TGTGCCAGCAGCCCCGGGACGGACTTCGGTACCCAGTACTTC.

The V call is TRBV28, the J call TRBJ2-3, with D tentatively TRBD2 (6 bases). The V and J ends lost 5 bases and 12 bases respectively, with 30 bases between them. This CDR3 has 17 residues. Germline V gene sequence: CDR1 MDHEN, CDR2 SYDVKM. DNA for the CDR3: TGTGCCAGCAGTCCTCCGGCCGTGCTCTTAGGGAGGAGACCCCAGTATTTT. This encodes CASSPPAVLLGRRPQYF.

The sample holds a few counts of this clonotype. The chain has TRBV28 and TRBJ2-3; D is ambiguous. This CDR3 is 13 amino acids long. V was clipped by 5 bases and J by 2 bases, with 8 bases between them. The germline V gene encodes CDR1 MDHEN and CDR2 SYDVKM. The CDR3 is CASSSPPTDTQYF. As DNA, the CDR3 is TGTGCCAGCAGTAGCCCCCCCACAGATACGCAGTATTTT.